The 14 T cell receptor beta chains below come from one sample, sequenced in a study of post-analysis software for immune sequencing data. Study-wide points: TRBV5-6, TRBV5-1 and TRBV20-1 belonged to a set of a handful of TRBV segments that were more frequent in patients than controls.

Carried by the TCR beta cDNA libraries were unique molecular identifiers. TCRdb reprocessed the PCR reads with MiXCR, giving one entry per CDR3 protein. The table records hundreds of thousands of distinct CDR3 sequences, around 33% of them present only once. Their antigen targets remain unknown. Input material: blood. The receptors come from a girl between 5 and 17 years old with multiple sclerosis.

This clonotype was counted between two and nine times. V gene TRBV12-3 or TRBV12-4 combines with J gene TRBJ2-3; possible D gene TRBD1, 5 bases. The V gene lost 7 bases and the J gene lost 4 bases, with 15 bases spanning the gap. This CDR3 has 14 residues. The CDR3 loop is CASTRRQGPDTQYF. For the CDR3, the DNA is TGTGCCAGCACCCGAAGGCAGGGCCCAGATACGCAGTATTTT.

This clonotype was recorded a few times. CDR3 region: CATAGQGFYGYTF. CDR3 nucleotide sequence: TGTGCCACCGCGGGACAGGGGTTCTATGGCTACACCTTC. The rearrangement joins TRBV6-5 to TRBJ1-2; 10 nucleotides match TRBD1. From germline, CDR1 is MNHEY and CDR2 SVGAGI. V was clipped by 10 bases and J by 4 bases; unmatched bases: 6. This CDR3 has 13 amino acids.

V gene TRBV6-6 combines with J gene TRBJ2-3; D not resolved. This CDR3 has 14 amino acids. V was cut by 7 bases and J by 0 bases, with 11 bases left in between. Germline V lookup: CDR1 MNHNY, CDR2 SVGAGI (reference sequence). CDR3 sequence: CASTAGSSTDTQYF. The DNA for the CDR3 is TGTGCCAGCACCGCAGGTTCAAGCACAGATACGCAGTATTTT.

This clonotype showed up just a few times. The CDR3 nucleotides are TGTGCCAGCAACGCGGACAGAGGACATGGCTACACCTTC. Translating gives CASNADRGHGYTF. V usage is TRBV28 and J usage is TRBJ1-2; the D gene is possibly TRBD1 (6 bases). V lost 7 bases to trimming and J lost 6 bases, with 15 bases between them. The CDR3 runs 13 residues. CDR1 and CDR2 from the germline V gene are MDHEN and SYDVKM.

This clonotype has at least ten counts. V and J are TRBV29-1 and TRBJ1-1; unclear D gene. V was trimmed by 6 bases and J by 2 bases, leaving 7 bases between them. Germline V gives CDR1 SQVTM, CDR2 ANQGSEA. The CDR3 consists of 11 residues. The CDR3 loop is CSVPTNTEAFF. CDR3 in DNA: TGCAGCGTCCCCACCAACACTGAAGCTTTCTTT.

The chain has TRBV7-2 and TRBJ2-5; D may be TRBD1 (5 bases). This CDR3 spans 13 amino acids. Germline V gene lookup returns CDR1 SGHTA and CDR2 FQGNSA. V was shortened by 10 bases and J by 0 bases, with 12 bases between the two germline ends. The CDR3 DNA sequence: TGTGCCACGGACACCCCGTACCAAGAGACCCAGTACTTC. It is translated as CATDTPYQETQYF.

This chain uses TRBV4-1 with TRBJ2-1, with D possibly TRBD2 on 6 matching bases. Trimming removed 1 base from V and 0 bases from J, with 13 bases in between. The germline V gene encodes CDR1 MGHRA and CDR2 YSYEKL. The CDR3 consists of 17 residues. The CDR3 sequence is CASSQGRLGGSYNEQFF. The CDR3 DNA is TGCGCCAGCAGCCAAGGTCGGCTCGGGGGCTCCTACAATGAGCAGTTCTTC.

The rearrangement links TRBV20-1 to TRBJ2-3; D gene uncertain. The CDR3 loop spans 11 amino acids. Trimming removed 0 bases from V and 7 bases from J, with 5 bases in between. Germline-derived CDR1 and CDR2 are DFQATT and SNEGSKA (reference sequence). CDR3 nucleotide sequence: TGCAGTGCTAGAGATTTGAATACGCAGTATTTT. Amino acids: CSARDLNTQYF.

DNA for the CDR3: TGTGCCACCAGCAGAGATGCATCAGAGACCCAGTACTTC. Translation gives CATSRDASETQYF. The V and J genes are TRBV15 and TRBJ2-5; D is unclear. This CDR3 has 13 residues. The V gene lost 0 bases and the J gene lost 4 bases, with 6 bases spanning the gap. Germline CDR1 LNHNV, CDR2 YYDKDF (reference sequence).

This clonotype was counted only a few times. The chain couples TRBV7-9 to TRBJ1-1, with D possibly being TRBD1 (6 bases). V lost 8 bases and J lost 8, with 21 bases in between. Germline CDR1 and CDR2: SEHNR and FQNEAQ (reference sequence). There are 14 residues in the CDR3. The CDR3 region is CASGSDTPQGEAFF. CDR3 DNA sequence: TGTGCCAGCGGCTCGGACACCCCCCAGGGGGAAGCTTTCTTT.

The sample holds a few counts of this clonotype. The rearrangement links TRBV4-1 to TRBJ2-4, with TRBD1 matching 7 bases. The V segment lost 0 bases and the J segment 5 bases; nucleotides outside the gene matches: 7. The germline gives CDR1 MGHRA, CDR2 YSYEKL. The CDR3 contains 16 residues. In DNA form, the CDR3 reads TGCGCCAGCAGCCAAGATTACAGGGGAACTCAAAACATTCAGTACTTC. It codes for CASSQDYRGTQNIQYF.

This clonotype has more than one count but fewer than ten. This chain joins TRBV6-5 and TRBJ1-2; D call uncertain. The germline gives CDR1 MNHEY, CDR2 SVGAGI. V was pared by 6 bases and J by 5 bases, with 7 bases between. The CDR3 totals 11 residues. The CDR3 reads CASRVGYGYTF. The CDR3 nucleotides read TGTGCCAGCAGAGTTGGGTATGGCTACACCTTC.

The chain uses TRBV7-9 and TRBJ2-5; TRBD1 aligns across 9 bases. From germline, CDR1 is SEHNR and CDR2 FQNEAQ (reference sequence). The CDR3 covers 15 residues. Unmatched junction bases numbered 8, after V lost 4 bases and J lost 5 bases. This CDR3 is CASSSTTGGGETQYF. The DNA for the CDR3 is TGTGCCAGCAGCTCAACGACAGGGGGAGGGGAGACCCAGTACTTC.

This clonotype was picked up a small number of times. The chain is built from TRBV7-2 and TRBJ2-7, with D possibly called TRBD1 or TRBD2 (6 bases each). CDR3 length: 13 residues. The germline V and J ends were trimmed by 3 bases and 7 bases, with 13 bases remaining between them. CDR1 is SGHTA, CDR2 FQGNSA, per germline. CDR3: CASSFGGGSEQYF. For the CDR3, the DNA is TGTGCCAGCAGCTTCGGAGGGGGGTCAGAGCAGTACTTC.